This T cell receptor (beta chain) was identified in a study of CD8+CD57+ T cells in acquired aplastic anemia (dated by TCRdb to 2017 to 2018). About the investigation overall: A mean of roughly 2.9 ug of DNA, ranging from roughly 0.19 to 30 ug, was extracted from sorted CD4+ and CD8+ cells. A CD8+CD57+ expansion meant a frequency higher than the mean frequency seen in healthy subjects.

Patients chosen for sequencing had shown expansion of CD8+CD57+ cells by flow cytometry. Every patient had severe acquired aplastic anemia, diagnosed using the International Study of Aplastic Anemia and Agranulocytosis and Camitta criteria. Patients had received no therapy at the time of blood sampling. In the study, sorted CD4+ and CD8+ blood T cells from patients with severe aplastic anemia and from healthy subjects underwent deep sequencing of TCR repertoires. In the USA, patient enrollment took place under clinicaltrials.gov protocols 00001620, 01623167, 00001397, 00071045, 00081523 and 00961064. Ficoll-Paque density gradient centrifugation was used to isolate peripheral blood mononuclear cells. Before DNA was extracted, CD4+ and CD8+ T cells were sorted using either FACS or magnetic beads. Profiling of TCR beta VDJ combinations and CDR3 sequences used genomic DNA as the template. TCR repertoire sequencing was run on an Illumina HiSeq 2000. As for the authors' bioinformatics: TRBV/TRBJ rearrangement plots, CDR3 size and DJ length profiles, and Simpson's diversity index were used to assess repertoires. The immunodominant clone was defined as the most abundant DNA sequence in deep sequencing data. CDR3 amino acid sequences were screened for sharing across subjects and were compared with published repertoires and the VDJdb database. TCRdb applied fastp at Q25 and MiXCR to the public reads, then kept only in-frame beta chains. CDR3 protein duplicates are merged, each entry listing the most common genes and DNA. These V and J calls derive from TCRdb rather than the authors' analysis. This sample gives under 350,000 distinct CDR3 sequences in total; approximately 58% of them show up just once. The top ten clonotypes cover roughly 1.3% of the sample.

A word on this clonotype: This clone's antigen is unknown. A read error may produce the germline difference seen at one junction end.

Overall study results and their limits: Between patients and healthy controls, no significant difference in CD8+ Simpson's diversity was found (P=0.060). Although around 30 CD8+ CDR3 sequences were shared by patients and controls, these sequences appeared highly expressed in patients and within the immunodominant clones of patients.

The sequenced sample was sorted CD4+, CD8+, or CD8+CD57+ T cells (not recorded which) from PBMCs. This receptor was obtained from a human donor with aplastic anemia.

The CDR3 region reads CASSLAGGRTDTQYF. The DNA reads as follows: TGCGCCAGCAGCTTGGCGGGGGGGCGCACAGATACGCAGTATTTT. The rearrangement joined TRBV5-8 to TRBJ2-3, with 9 junctional bases fitting TRBD2. The CDR3 spans 15 residues, from the cysteine through the phenylalanine. Only the CDR3 DNA is retained, 45 bases long and in frame from the first base. The germline V gene provides CDR1 SGHTS and CDR2 YDEGEE.